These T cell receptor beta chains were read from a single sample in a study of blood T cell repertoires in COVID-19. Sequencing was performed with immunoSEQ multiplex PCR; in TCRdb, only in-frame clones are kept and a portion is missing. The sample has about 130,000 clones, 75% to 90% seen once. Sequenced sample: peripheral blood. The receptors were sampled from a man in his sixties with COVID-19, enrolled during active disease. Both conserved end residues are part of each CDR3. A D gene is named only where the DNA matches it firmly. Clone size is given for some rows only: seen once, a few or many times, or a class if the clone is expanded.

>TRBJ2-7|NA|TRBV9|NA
TGTGCCAGCAGCTCCAGCAGGGGTCACGAGCAGTACTTC
CASSSSRGHEQYF
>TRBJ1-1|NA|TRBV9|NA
TGTGCCAGCAGCGTTGGACAGTCCACTGAAGCTTTCTTT
CASSVGQSTEAFF
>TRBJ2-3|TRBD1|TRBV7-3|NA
TGTGCCAGCAGCTTAGACAGGGGCAGCACAGATACGCAGTATTTT
CASSLDRGSTDTQYF
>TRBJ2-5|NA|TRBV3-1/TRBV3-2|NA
TGTGCCAGCAGCCAAAAAGGTGGGCAAGTCGCCCAGTACTTC
CASSQKGGQVAQYF
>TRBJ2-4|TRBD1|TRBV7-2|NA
TGTGCCAGCAGCTCGGACAGGGTGGGCATTCAGTACTTC
CASSSDRVGIQYF
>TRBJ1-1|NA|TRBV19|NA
TGTGCCAGCCTGACAGGGAACACTGAAGCTTTCTTT
CASLTGNTEAFF
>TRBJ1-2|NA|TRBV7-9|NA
TGTGCCAGCAGCTTAGCGGGGTGGCCAGGGCAGGACACCTTC
CASSLAGWPGQDTF
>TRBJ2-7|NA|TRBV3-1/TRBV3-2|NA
TGTGCCAGCAGCCAAGAACCGGGCTACGAGCAGTACTTC
CASSQEPGYEQYF
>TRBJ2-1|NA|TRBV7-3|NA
TGTGCCAGCAGCTTAAACGCGGTTGGGGGGTCAGGGCAGTTCTTC
CASSLNAVGGSGQFF
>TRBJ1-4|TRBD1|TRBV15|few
TGTGCCACCAGCAGCACCACAGGGGGCATGGATGAAAAACTGTTTTTT
CATSSTTGGMDEKLFF